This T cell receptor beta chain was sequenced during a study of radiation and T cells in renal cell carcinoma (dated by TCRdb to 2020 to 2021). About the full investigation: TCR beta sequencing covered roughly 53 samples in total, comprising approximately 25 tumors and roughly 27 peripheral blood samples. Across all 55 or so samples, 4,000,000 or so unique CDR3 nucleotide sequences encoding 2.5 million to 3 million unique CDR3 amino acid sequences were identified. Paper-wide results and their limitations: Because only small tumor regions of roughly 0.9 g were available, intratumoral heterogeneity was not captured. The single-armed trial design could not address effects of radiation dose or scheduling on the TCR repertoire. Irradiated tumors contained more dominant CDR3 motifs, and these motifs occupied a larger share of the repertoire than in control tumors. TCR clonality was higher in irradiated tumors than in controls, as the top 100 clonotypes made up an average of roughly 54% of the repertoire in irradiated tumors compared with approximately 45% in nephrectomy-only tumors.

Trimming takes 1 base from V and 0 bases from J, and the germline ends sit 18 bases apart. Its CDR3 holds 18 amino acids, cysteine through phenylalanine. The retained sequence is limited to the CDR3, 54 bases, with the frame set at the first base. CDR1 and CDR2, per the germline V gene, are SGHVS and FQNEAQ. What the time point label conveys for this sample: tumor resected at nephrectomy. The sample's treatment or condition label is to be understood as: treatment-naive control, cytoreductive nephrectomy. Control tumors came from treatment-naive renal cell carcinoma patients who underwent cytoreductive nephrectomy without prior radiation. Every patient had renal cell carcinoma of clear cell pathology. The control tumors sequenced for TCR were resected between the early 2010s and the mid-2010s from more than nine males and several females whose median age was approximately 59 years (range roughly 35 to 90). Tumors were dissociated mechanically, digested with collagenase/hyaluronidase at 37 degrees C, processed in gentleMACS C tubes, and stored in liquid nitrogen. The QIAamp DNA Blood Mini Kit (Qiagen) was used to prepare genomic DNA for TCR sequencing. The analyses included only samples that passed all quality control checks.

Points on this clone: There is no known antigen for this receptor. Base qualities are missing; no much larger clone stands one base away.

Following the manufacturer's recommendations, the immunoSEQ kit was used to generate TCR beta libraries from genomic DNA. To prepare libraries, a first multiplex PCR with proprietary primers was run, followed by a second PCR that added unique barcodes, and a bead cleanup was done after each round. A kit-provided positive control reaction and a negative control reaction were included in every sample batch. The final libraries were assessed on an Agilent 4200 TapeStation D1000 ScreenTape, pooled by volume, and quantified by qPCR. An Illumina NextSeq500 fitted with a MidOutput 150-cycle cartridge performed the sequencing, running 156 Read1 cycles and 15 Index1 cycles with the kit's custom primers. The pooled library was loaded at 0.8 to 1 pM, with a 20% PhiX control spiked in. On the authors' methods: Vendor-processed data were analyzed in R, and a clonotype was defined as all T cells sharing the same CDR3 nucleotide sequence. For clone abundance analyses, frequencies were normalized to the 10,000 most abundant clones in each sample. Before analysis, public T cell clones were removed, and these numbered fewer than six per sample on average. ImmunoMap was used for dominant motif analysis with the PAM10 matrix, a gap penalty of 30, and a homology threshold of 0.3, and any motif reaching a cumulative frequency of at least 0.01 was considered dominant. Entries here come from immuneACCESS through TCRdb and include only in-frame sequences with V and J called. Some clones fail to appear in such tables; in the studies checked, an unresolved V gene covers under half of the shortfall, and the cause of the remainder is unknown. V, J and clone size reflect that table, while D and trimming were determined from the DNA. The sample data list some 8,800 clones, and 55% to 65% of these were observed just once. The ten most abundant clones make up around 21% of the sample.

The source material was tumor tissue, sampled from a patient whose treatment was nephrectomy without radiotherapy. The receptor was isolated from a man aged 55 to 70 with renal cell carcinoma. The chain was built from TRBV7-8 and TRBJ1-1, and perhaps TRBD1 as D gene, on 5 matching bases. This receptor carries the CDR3 CASSLGGWGNDMNTEAFF. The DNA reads TGTGCCAGCAGCTTAGGAGGTTGGGGGAATGACATGAACACTGAAGCTTTCTTT.